The clone carrying this T cell receptor beta chain was recorded many times. The team produced cDNA through 5'RACE using 10-nucleotide random UMIs. TCRdb recomputed calls from the 5' RACE reads with MiXCR, one row per CDR3 protein. The table records 55,000 to 70,000 distinct CDR3 sequences, 11% of them present only once. The CDR3 has 15 residues. Germline V gene lookup returns CDR1 SGHTA and CDR2 FQGNSA. V lost 5 bases to trimming and J lost 11 bases; unmatched junction nucleotides: 16. The source of the sample is a study of neurological immune-mediated disorders. The source is a man in his sixties in good health. The rearrangement joins TRBV7-2 to TRBJ2-3; 7 nucleotides align to TRBD2. The sequenced material came from PBMCs. DNA for the CDR3: TGTGCCAGCAGCCAATGGGGGGGTAGGGCTGGACAGCAGTATTTT. It is translated as CASSQWGGRAGQQYF.